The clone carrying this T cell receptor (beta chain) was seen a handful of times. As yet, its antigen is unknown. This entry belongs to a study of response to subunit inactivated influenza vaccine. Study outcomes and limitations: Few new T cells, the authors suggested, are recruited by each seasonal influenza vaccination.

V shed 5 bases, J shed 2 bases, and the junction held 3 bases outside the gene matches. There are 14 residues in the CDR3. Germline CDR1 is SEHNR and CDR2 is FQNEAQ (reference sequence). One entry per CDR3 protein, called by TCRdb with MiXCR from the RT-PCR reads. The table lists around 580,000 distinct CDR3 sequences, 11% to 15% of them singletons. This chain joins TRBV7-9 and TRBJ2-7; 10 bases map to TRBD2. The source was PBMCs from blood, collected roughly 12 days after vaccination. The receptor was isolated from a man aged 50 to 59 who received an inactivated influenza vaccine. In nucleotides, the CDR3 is TGTGCCAGCAGCCGACTAGCGGGCCCCTACGAGCAGTACTTC. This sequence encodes CASSRLAGPYEQYF.